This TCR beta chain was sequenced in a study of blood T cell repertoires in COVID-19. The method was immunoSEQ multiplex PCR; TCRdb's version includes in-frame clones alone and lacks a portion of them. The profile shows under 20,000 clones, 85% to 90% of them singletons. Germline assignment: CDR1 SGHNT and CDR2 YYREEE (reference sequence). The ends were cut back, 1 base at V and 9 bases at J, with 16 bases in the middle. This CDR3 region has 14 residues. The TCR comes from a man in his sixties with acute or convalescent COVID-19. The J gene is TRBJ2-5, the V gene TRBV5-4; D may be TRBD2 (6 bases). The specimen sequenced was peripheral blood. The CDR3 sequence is CASSLKPGVSPQYF. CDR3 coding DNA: TGTGCCAGCAGCTTGAAACCGGGGGTGTCGCCCCAGTACTTC. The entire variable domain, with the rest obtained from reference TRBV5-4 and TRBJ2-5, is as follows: ETGVTQSPTHLIKTRGQQVTLRCSSQSGHNTVSWYQQALGQGPQFIFQYYREEENGRGNFPPRFSGLQFPNYSSELNVNALELDDSALYLCASSLKPGVSPQYFGPGTRLLVL.